A few counts support the clone carrying this T cell receptor beta chain. Its antigen is as yet unknown. This entry is derived from a study of T cell responses to AZD1222 COVID-19 vaccine. Notes on the study in general: No day 14 peak samples; only post-peak repertoires were characterized. Spike-specific TCR depth and breadth grew after two AZD1222 doses.

Using immunoSEQ multiplex PCR, the repertoire was profiled, and TCRdb retains in-frame clones only, with some absent. The sample has over 100,000 clones, about 91% seen once. Trimming removed 5 bases at V and 5 bases at J, with 9 bases between. Germline V gene data show CDR1 as LNHNV and CDR2 as YYDKDF (reference sequence). The CDR3 contains 13 residues. The chain couples TRBV15 to TRBJ2-2; D might be TRBD2 (6 bases). The sequence was collected from an adult in good health. The input for sequencing was peripheral blood, taken on day 0 of AZD1222 vaccination. The DNA of the CDR3 is TGTGCCACCAGCCCCCGGGGGACCGGGGAGCTGTTTTTT. Protein sequence: CATSPRGTGELFF. Full variable domain (missing parts from reference TRBV15 and TRBJ2-2): DAMVIQNPRYQVTQFGKPVTLSCSQTLNHNVMYWYQQKSSQAPKLLFHYYDKDFNNEADTPDNFQSRRPNTSFCFLDIRSPGLGDTAMYLCATSPRGTGELFFGEGSRLTVL.